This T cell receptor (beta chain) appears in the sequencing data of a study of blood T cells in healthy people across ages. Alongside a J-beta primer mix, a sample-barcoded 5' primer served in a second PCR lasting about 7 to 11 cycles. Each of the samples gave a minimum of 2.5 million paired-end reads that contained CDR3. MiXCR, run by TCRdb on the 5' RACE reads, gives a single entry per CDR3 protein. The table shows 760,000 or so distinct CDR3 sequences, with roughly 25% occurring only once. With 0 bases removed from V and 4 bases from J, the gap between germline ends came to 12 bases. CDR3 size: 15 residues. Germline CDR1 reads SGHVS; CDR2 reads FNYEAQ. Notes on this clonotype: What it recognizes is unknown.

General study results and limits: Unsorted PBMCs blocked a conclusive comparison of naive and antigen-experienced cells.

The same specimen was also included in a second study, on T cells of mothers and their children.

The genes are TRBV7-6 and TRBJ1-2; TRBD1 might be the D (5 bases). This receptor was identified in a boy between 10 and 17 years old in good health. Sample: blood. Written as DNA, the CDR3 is TGTGCCAGCAGCTTAGCGCTCGGGGGTAGCTATGGCTACACCTTC. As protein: CASSLALGGSYGYTF.